This T cell receptor beta chain was sequenced during a study of T cells in Graves' hyperthyroidism and ophthalmopathy (dated by TCRdb to the late 2010s). Regarding the complete study: Peripheral blood was sampled at the time of initial diagnosis, prior to any treatment. To identify TCR V-J signatures that set the groups apart, the researchers used a discovery cohort of 95 to 100 patients, made up of 40 to 45 with Graves' ophthalmopathy and 55 to 65 with stable Graves' hyperthyroidism. Prospective prediction of ophthalmopathy was tested in an independent validation cohort of 18 to 20 hyperthyroidism patients and roughly 16 patients who later progressed to ophthalmopathy. The roughly 91 discovery patients were randomly divided into training and test sets at a 7:3 ratio. In about six Graves' hyperthyroidism patients, the study also compared T-cell repertoires from thyroid tissue with T-cell repertoires from blood. After blood sampling, hyperthyroidism patients were treated with methimazole at a starting dose of 30 mg daily, and ophthalmopathy patients were treated with high-dose intravenous methylprednisolone. The paper reports TCR Vbeta CDR3 sequencing of 135 peripheral blood samples: 43 ophthalmopathy, fewer than 80 hyperthyroidism and 17 progressor patients.

Worth noting for this clonotype: It lacks a known antigen. No clone much larger than this one lies a single base away; base qualities are absent.

Results and caveats for the whole study, not just this receptor: No statistical method was used to fix the sample size in advance, and group allocation was not hidden from the investigators. Most expanded thyroid clonotypes (frequency above 0.001) were also detected in blood, suggesting blood repertoires may reflect thyroid immune responses. In cross-validation, a model built on a 13 V-J signature told ophthalmopathy apart from stable hyperthyroidism with approximately 90% sensitivity and about 81% specificity, and in testing the same model reached 80%/75%. In validation, progression to ophthalmopathy was predicted by the model with about 70% sensitivity and roughly 72% specificity, a median of 6.5 months before onset.

Amplification of TCR beta CDR3 regions was carried out from RNA transcripts. The TCR CDR3 was subjected to a first round of RT-PCR using the HTBI primer set and the Qiagen OneStep RT-PCR kit. The libraries were constructed in a second round of multiplex PCR and then size-selected and purified. Sequencing of the libraries was done on an Illumina HiSeq2000 using paired-end 100 bp reads. On the study's bioinformatics: SOAPnuke was used to process the raw data, removing reads that contained adapters or uncalled bases, had a mean Phred below 15, or lacked an exact match to the constant primer or identifier. High-quality paired reads were merged using COPE v1.2.5, and each unique nucleotide sequence was defined as a clonotype. MiTCR v1.1 was used to align clonotypes to the IMGT TRBV, TRBD and TRBJ reference segments. Only V-J combinations with frequency above 0.0001, covering roughly 99% of repertoires, were analysed. The TCS score was defined as F50 (clonal expansion) divided by E x V (chaos), with BLOSUM62-based TCRdist calculated between CDR3 peptides within each V-J. Welch's t-statistics and random forest reduced just over 500 V-J features to 13, which were used in a naive Bayes classifier (R e1071). TCRdb's own reprocessing of the public reads used fastp at Q25 and MiXCR and kept productive beta chains. Identical CDR3 proteins give one entry, which carries the most common genes and DNA. TCRdb, not the original authors, processed these V and J calls. This sample is represented by about 720,000 distinct CDR3 sequences; under 20% of them were singletons. Over 15% of the sample is taken by the ten largest.

The hyperthyroidism patients were between 18 and 65 years old and newly diagnosed, with a disease duration of less than 2 months. Exclusion was applied to patients with uncontrolled infections, other autoimmune diseases, pregnancy or lactation. Diagnoses were established on the basis of clinical symptoms, serum thyroxine and TRAb, thyroid ultrasound, and orbital computed tomography. Blood from progressor patients was drawn when they were first diagnosed with hyperthyroidism, before any ophthalmopathy symptoms appeared. PBMCs were isolated from approximately 10 ml of fresh peripheral blood by Ficoll-Paque density gradient centrifugation. Progressor patients were defined as those initially diagnosed with Graves' hyperthyroidism in whom ophthalmopathy developed during follow-up. Trizol reagent was used to extract total RNA, and RNA quality was then checked on an Agilent 2100 Bioanalyzer. Measured from the cysteine to the phenylalanine, the CDR3 is 16 residues long. CDR3 DNA only is kept here, 48 bases in frame from base 1. Trimming removed 6 bases from V and 4 bases from J; the gene matches leave 8 bases unexplained. The germline V gene yields MNHNS for CDR1 and SASEGT for CDR2.

The receptor's source is a woman between 50 and 59 years old with Graves' hyperthyroidism that later progressed to Graves' ophthalmopathy. Specimen: blood. Recombination connected TRBV6-1 to TRBJ1-5, with 11 central nucleotides matching TRBD1. At the DNA level, the sequence is TGTGCCAGCAGGACTGGACAGGGGGCGGTAAATCAGCCCCAGCATTTT. Its translation is CASRTGQGAVNQPQHF.